The clone carrying this T cell receptor (beta chain) was seen at least ten times. Germline V lookup: CDR1 SGHVS, CDR2 FQNEAQ. With 0 bases removed from V and 3 bases from J, the gap between germline ends came to 12 bases. This CDR3 spans 15 amino acids. TCRdb reanalysed the 5' RACE reads using MiXCR and keeps one entry per CDR3 protein. The table lists approximately 670,000 distinct CDR3 sequences, 6% to 6.5% of them singletons, with under 2% in the top ten. The entry originates in a study of identical twins. Sequenced material: naive T cells sorted from blood. The V call is TRBV7-8, the J call TRBJ2-7; a weak D match, TRBD2 (6 bases). This clonotype was obtained from a man aged 18 to 30 in good health. In nucleotides, the CDR3 is TGTGCCAGCAGCTTAGCGCCGGTCGGGAGCTACGAGCAGTACGTC. Its protein is CASSLAPVGSYEQYV.